The subject of this entry is one TCR beta chain. Sequenced by immunoSEQ multiplex PCR; TCRdb stores in-frame clones only, minus some. The data hold 30,000 to 40,000 clones, with around three quarters observed a single time. The sort gate was single viable CD3+CD4+CD8-CD45RO+ cells for memory CD4+ T cells. The data were obtained in a study of memory CD4+ T cells and cytomegalovirus serostatus. Trimming removed 6 bases at V and 9 bases at J, with 15 bases between. The CDR3 is made up of 14 amino acids. Germline V gene lookup returns CDR1 MNHEY and CDR2 SVGAGI. Sequenced: memory CD4+ T cells from blood. The J gene is TRBJ1-6, the V gene TRBV6-5; TRBD1 is a possible D gene (6 bases). The clonotype was recovered from an adult in good health and CMV-seronegative. This CDR3 reads CASSSDRFGSPLHF. As DNA, the CDR3 is TGTGCCAGCAGCTCCGACAGGTTCGGTTCACCCCTCCACTTT.